Shown below are 8 T cell receptor beta chains from a single sample sequenced in a study of blood T cells in healthy people across ages. Then a second PCR, running roughly 7 to 11 cycles, was carried out with a sample-barcoded 5' primer and a J-beta primer mix. TCRdb re-analysed the 5' RACE reads in MiXCR, keeping a single row per CDR3 protein. The table has about 1.8 million distinct CDR3 sequences, about 50% seen once. Sequenced: blood. These receptors were taken from a middle-aged woman in good health.

The chain is built from TRBV19 and TRBJ2-1, with D hard to call. The V gene's germline CDR1 is LNHDA and CDR2 SQIVND (reference sequence). V was shortened by 3 bases and J by 9 bases, with 3 bases between the two germline ends. The CDR3 extends over 10 amino acids. The CDR3 here is CASSMGEQFF. The CDR3 bases are TGTGCCAGTAGTATGGGTGAGCAGTTCTTC.

This clonotype has ten or more counts. The chain couples TRBV9 to TRBJ2-3; D possibly corresponds to TRBD1 (5 bases). The CDR3 covers 14 residues. V lost 0 bases to trimming and J lost 0 bases, with 5 bases between them. The germline gives CDR1 SGDLS, CDR2 YYNGEE. CDR3: CASSVEGSTDTQYF. As DNA, the CDR3 is TGTGCCAGCAGCGTAGAGGGGAGCACAGATACGCAGTATTTT.

There are many counts of this clonotype. The genes are TRBV20-1 and TRBJ2-4; 10 nucleotides match TRBD2. Trimming cost V 5 bases and J 0 bases; bases outside gene matches: 4. CDR3 length: 15 amino acids. Germline CDR1 and CDR2: DFQATT and SNEGSKA (reference sequence). For the CDR3, the DNA is TGCAGTGCTCGGACTAGCGGACTAGCCAAAAACATTCAGTACTTC. It specifies CSARTSGLAKNIQYF.

The genes are TRBV29-1 and TRBJ2-1; TRBD2 agrees at 7 bases. The CDR3 extends over 14 amino acids. J lost 6 bases, V lost 1 base, and 6 bases had no gene match. The germline CDR1 and CDR2 sequences are SQVTM and ANQGSEA. The CDR3 sequence: CSVEGGTTINEQFF. The CDR3 bases are TGCAGCGTTGAAGGGGGGACTACCATCAATGAGCAGTTCTTC.

This clonotype showed up just once. The gene calls are TRBV10-1 and TRBJ2-7; 8 bases fit TRBD1. The CDR3 is made up of 14 amino acids. Germline CDR1 and CDR2: WNHNN and SYGVQD (reference sequence). V lost 8 bases to trimming and J lost 3 bases; unmatched junction nucleotides: 9. The CDR3 sequence is CASGAAGQGYEQYF. The DNA of the CDR3 is TGCGCCAGCGGGGCGGCAGGACAGGGCTACGAGCAGTACTTC.

The chain uses TRBV7-2 and TRBJ2-1; 8 nucleotides line up with TRBD2. Looked up from germline, CDR1 is SGHTA and CDR2 is FQGNSA. Trimming at V came to 2 bases and at J to 4 bases, leaving 13 bases not matched to a gene. This CDR3 region has 18 residues. In DNA form, the CDR3 reads TGTGCCAGCAGCTTATCCCGGCTTAGCGGGGCAACTTACAATGAGCAGTTCTTC. It translates to CASSLSRLSGATYNEQFF.

This rearrangement joins TRBV29-1 to TRBJ2-7; D assignment may be TRBD1 or TRBD2 (7 bases each). CDR3 length: 12 residues. Trimming pared 6 bases from V and 1 base from J, leaving 10 bases between. Per germline, CDR1 SQVTM and CDR2 ANQGSEA. CDR3 in DNA: TGCAGCGTCAGGGGGGGATCCTACGAGCAGTACTTC. It codes for CSVRGGSYEQYF.

This chain joins TRBV6-1 and TRBJ2-3; maybe TRBD1 (8 bases). Per the germline V gene, CDR1 is MNHNS and CDR2 is SASEGT. Trimming removed 1 base from V and 8 bases from J, with 19 bases in between. The CDR3 has 16 amino acids. The CDR3 region is CASSEEGQGGLLTQYF. The CDR3 coding sequence is TGTGCCAGCAGTGAAGAAGGACAGGGAGGGTTGCTTACGCAGTATTTT.